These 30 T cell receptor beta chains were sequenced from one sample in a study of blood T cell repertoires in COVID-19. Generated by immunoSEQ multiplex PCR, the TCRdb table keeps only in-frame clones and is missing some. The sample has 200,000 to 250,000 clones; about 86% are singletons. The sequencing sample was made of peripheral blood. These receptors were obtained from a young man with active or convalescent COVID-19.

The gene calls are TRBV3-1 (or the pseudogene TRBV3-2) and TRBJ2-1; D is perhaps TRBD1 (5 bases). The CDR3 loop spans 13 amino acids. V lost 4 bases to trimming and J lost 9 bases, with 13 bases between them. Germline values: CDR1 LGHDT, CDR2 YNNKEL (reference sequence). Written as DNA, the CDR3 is TGTGCCAGCAGCCTGGGTGGGGCGCGTGAGCAGTTCTTC. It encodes CASSLGGAREQFF.

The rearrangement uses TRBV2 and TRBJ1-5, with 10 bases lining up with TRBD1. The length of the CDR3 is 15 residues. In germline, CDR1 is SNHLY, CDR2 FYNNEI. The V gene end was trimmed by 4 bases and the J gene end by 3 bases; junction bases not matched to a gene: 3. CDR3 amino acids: CASSVRQGANQPQHF. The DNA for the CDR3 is TGTGCCAGCAGTGTGCGACAGGGGGCCAATCAGCCCCAGCATTTT.

The CDR3 coding sequence is TGTGCCAGTAGTCATGACTGGGACACTGAAGCTTTCTTT. Protein product: CASSHDWDTEAFF. This chain uses TRBV19 with TRBJ1-1; D gene uncertain. V was trimmed by 5 bases and J by 3 bases, leaving 10 bases between them. The CDR3 runs 13 residues. Germline assignment: CDR1 LNHDA and CDR2 SQIVND (reference sequence).

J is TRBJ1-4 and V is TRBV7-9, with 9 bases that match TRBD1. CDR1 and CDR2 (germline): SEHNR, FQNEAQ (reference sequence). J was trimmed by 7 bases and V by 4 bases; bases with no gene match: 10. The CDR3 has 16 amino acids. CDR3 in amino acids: CASSSTLDRGSEKLFF. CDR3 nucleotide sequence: TGTGCCAGCAGCTCAACCTTGGACAGGGGAAGTGAAAAACTGTTTTTT.

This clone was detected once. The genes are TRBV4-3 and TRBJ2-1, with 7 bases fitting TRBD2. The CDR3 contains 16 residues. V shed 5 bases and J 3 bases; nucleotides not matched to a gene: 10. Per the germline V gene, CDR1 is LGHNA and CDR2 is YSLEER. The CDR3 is CASSDYSGTNYNEQFF. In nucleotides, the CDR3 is TGCGCCAGCAGCGACTATTCCGGGACTAACTACAATGAGCAGTTCTTC.

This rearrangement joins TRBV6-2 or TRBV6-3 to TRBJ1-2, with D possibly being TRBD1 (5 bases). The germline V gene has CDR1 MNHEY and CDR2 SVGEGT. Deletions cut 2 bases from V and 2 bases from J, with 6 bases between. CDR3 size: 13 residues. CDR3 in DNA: TGTGCCAGCAGTTACGCAGGGAACTATGGCTACACCTTC. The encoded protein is CASSYAGNYGYTF.

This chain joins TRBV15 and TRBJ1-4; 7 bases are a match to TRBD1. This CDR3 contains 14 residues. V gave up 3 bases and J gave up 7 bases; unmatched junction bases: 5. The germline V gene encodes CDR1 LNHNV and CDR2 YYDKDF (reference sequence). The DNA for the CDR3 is TGTGCCACCAGCAGGACAGGGAGAGGTGAAAAACTGTTTTTT. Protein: CATSRTGRGEKLFF.

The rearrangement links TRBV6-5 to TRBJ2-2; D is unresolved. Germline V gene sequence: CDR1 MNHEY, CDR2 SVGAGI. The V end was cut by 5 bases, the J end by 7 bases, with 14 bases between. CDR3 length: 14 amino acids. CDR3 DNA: TGTGCCAGCAGTCCCGACGGCGCTAGCGGGGAGCTGTTTTTT. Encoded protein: CASSPDGASGELFF.

CDR3 bases: TGTGCCTGGAGTTCCGGGACAGGGTACTACGAGCAGTACTTC. This gives the protein CAWSSGTGYYEQYF. The chain carries TRBV30 and TRBJ2-7, with 9 bases matching TRBD1. CDR3 size: 14 residues. With V trimmed by 2 bases and J by 3 bases, 5 bases remained unmatched. The germline V gene encodes CDR1 GTSNPN and CDR2 SVGIG (reference sequence).

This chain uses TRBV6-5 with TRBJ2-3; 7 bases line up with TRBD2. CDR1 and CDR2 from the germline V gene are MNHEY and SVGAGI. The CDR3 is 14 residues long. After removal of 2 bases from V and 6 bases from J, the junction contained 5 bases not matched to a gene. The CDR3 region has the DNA TGTGCCAGCAGTTACGCGGGAGCGGGTGATACGCAGTATTTT. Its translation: CASSYAGAGDTQYF.

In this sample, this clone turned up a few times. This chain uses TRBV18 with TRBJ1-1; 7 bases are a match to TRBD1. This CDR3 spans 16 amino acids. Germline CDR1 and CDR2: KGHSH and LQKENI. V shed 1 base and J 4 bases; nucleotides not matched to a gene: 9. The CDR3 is CASSPRSNRGGTEAFF. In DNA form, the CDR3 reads TGTGCCAGCTCACCACGAAGTAACAGGGGAGGCACTGAAGCTTTCTTT.

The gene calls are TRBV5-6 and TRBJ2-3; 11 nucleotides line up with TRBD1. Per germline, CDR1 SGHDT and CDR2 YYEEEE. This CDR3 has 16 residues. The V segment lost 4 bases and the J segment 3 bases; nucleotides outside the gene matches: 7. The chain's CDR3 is CASSTGTGGMTDTQYF. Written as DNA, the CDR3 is TGTGCCAGCAGCACCGGGACAGGGGGAATGACAGATACGCAGTATTTT.

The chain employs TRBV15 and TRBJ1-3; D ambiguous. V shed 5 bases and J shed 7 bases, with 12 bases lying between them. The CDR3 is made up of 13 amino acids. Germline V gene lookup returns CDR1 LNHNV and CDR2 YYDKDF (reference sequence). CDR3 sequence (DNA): TGTGCCACCAGCGAGTCTACGGGGAACACCATATATTTT. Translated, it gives CATSESTGNTIYF.

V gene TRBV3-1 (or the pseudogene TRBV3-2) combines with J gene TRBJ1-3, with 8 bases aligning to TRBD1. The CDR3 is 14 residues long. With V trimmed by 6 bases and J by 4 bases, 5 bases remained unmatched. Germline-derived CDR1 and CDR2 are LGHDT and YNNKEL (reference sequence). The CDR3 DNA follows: TGTGCCAGCAGGGACAGGGTGAGGGGAAACACCATATATTTT. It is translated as CASRDRVRGNTIYF.

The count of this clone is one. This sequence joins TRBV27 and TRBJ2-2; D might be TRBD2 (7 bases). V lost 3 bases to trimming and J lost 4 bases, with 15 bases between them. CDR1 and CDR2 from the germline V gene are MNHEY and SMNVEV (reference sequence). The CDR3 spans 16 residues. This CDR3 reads CASSFFRGAGTGELFF. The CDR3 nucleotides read TGTGCCAGCAGTTTTTTCCGGGGGGCTGGCACCGGGGAGCTGTTTTTT.

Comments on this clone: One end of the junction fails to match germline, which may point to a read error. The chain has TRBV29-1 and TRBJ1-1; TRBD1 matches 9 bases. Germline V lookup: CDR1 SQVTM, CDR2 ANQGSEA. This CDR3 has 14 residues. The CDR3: CSVQDRGWDTEAFF. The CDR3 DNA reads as TGCAGCGTTCAAGACAGGGGGTGGGACACTGAAGCTTTCTTT.

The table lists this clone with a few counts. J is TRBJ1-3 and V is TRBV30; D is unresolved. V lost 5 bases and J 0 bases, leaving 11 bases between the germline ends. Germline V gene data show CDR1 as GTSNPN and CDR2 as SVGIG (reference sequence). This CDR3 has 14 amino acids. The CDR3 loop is CAWGKESSGNTIYF. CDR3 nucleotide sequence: TGTGCCTGGGGGAAAGAGAGCTCTGGAAACACCATATATTTT.

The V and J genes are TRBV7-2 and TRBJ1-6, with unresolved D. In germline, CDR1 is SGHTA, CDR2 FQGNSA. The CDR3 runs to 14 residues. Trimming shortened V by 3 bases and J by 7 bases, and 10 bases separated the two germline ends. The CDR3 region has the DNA TGTGCCAGCAGCTTGGCTCCTTCCAATTCACCCCTCCACTTT. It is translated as CASSLAPSNSPLHF. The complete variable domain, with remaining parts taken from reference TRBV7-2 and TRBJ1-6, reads GAGVSQSPSNKVTEKGKDVELRCDPISGHTALYWYRQSLGQGLEFLIYFQGNSAPDKSGLPSDRFSAERTGGSVSTLTIQRTQQEDSAVYLCASSLAPSNSPLHFGNGTRLTVT.

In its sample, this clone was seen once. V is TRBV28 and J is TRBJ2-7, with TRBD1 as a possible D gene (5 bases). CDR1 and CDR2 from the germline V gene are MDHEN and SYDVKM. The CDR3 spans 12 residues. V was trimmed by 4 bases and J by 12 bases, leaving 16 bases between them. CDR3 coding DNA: TGTGCCAGCAGTTCGATCACAGGAGCTGCGTACTTC. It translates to CASSSITGAAYF.

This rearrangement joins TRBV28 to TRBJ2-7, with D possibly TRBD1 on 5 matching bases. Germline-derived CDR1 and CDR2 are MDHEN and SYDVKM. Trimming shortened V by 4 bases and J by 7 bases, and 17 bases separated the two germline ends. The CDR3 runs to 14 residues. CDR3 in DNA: TGTGCCAGCAGTTCCCCGACAGTGCCTGGGGAGCAGTACTTC. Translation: CASSSPTVPGEQYF.

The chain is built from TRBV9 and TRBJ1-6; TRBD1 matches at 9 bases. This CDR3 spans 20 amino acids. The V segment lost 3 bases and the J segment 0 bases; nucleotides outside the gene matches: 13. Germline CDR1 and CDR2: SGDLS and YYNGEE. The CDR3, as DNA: TGTGCCAGCAGCGCGAGCCCCCGACAGGGGGGAAGCTCCTATAATTCACCCCTCCACTTT. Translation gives CASSASPRQGGSSYNSPLHF.

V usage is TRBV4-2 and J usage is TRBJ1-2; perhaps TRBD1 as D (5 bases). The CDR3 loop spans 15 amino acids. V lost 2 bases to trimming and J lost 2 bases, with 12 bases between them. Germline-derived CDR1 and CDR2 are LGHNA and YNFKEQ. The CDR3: CASSQNSPGNYGYTF. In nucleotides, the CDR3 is TGTGCCAGCAGCCAAAATTCCCCAGGGAACTATGGCTACACCTTC.

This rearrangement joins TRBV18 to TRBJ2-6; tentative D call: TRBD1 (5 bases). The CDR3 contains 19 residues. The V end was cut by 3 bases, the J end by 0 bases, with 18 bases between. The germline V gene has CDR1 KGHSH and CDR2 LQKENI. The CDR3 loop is CASSPTVRGLGSGANVLTF. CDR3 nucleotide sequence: TGTGCCAGCTCACCGACTGTAAGGGGCTTGGGCTCTGGGGCCAACGTCCTGACTTTC.

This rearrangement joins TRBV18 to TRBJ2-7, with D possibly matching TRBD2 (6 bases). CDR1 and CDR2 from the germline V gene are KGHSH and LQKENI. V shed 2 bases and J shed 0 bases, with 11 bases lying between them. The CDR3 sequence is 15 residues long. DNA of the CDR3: TGTGCCAGCTCACCAGCGGGACGGAGCTCCTACGAGCAGTACTTC. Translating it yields CASSPAGRSSYEQYF.

This CDR3 reads CASSKYGPNSYEQYF. The CDR3 bases are TGTGCCAGCAGCAAATATGGGCCGAACTCCTACGAGCAGTACTTC. The chain joins TRBV21-1 to TRBJ2-7; the D call of TRBD1 is as the table states it, not checked on the DNA. TRBV21-1 is reported as a pseudogene. The CDR3 runs 15 residues.

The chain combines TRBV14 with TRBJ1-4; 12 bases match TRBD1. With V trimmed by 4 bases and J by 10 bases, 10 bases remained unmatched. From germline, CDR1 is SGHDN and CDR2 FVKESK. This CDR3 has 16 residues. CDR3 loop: CASSPAGTGGRGKLFF. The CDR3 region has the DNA TGTGCCAGCAGCCCGGCCGGGACAGGGGGCCGGGGAAAACTGTTTTTT.

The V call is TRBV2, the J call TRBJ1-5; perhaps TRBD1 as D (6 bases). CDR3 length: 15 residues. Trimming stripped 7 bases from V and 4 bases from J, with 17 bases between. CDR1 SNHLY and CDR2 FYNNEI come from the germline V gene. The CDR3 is CASKGEGLGNQPQHF. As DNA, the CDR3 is TGTGCCAGCAAGGGGGAAGGTTTGGGGAATCAGCCCCAGCATTTT.

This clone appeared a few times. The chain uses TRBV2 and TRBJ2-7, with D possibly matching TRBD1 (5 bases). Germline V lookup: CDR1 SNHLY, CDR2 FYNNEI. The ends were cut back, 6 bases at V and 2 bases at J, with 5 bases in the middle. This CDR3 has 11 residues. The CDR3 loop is CASRDTYEQYF. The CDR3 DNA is TGTGCCAGCAGGGACACCTACGAGCAGTACTTC.

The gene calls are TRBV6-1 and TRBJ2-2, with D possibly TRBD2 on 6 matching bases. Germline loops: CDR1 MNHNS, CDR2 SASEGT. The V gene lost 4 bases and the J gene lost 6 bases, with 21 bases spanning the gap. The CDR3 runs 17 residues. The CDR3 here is CASSGGGAGLVAGELFF. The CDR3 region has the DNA TGTGCCAGCAGTGGAGGAGGGGCAGGGTTAGTCGCCGGGGAGCTGTTTTTT.

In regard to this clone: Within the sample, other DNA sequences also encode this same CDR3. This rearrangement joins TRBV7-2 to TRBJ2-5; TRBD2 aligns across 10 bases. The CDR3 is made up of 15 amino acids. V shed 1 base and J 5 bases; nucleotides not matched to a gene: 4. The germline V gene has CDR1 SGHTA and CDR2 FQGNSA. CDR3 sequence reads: CASSLGLAGSETQYF. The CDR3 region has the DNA TGTGCCAGCAGCTTAGGACTAGCGGGTTCCGAGACCCAGTACTTC.